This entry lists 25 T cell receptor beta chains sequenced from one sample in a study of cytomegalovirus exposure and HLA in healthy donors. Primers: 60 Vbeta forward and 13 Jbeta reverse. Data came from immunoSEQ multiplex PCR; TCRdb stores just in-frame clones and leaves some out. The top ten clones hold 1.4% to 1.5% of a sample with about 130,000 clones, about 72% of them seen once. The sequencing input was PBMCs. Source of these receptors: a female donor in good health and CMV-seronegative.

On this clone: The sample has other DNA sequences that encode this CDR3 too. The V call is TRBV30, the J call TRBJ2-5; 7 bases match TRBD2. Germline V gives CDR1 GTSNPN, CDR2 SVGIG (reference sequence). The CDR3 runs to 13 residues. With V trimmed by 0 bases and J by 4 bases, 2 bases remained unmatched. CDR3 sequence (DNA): TGTGCCTGGAGTGTTGGCGGGAGAGAGACCCAGTACTTC. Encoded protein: CAWSVGGRETQYF.

The CDR3 spells CASSRTGVNEQYF. The CDR3, as DNA: TGTGCCAGCTCACGAACAGGAGTCAACGAGCAGTACTTC. V gene TRBV18 combines with J gene TRBJ2-5; maybe TRBD1 (5 bases). The assigned J gene may be wrong: the sequence end matches TRBJ2-7 better. Germline V CDR1 and CDR2: KGHSH, LQKENI. The CDR3 loop spans 13 amino acids.

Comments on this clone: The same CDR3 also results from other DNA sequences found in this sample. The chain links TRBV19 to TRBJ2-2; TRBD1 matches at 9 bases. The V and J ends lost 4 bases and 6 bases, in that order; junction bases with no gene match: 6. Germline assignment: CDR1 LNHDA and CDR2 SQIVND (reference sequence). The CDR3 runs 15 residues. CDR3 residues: CASSTQQGAAGELFF. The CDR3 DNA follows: TGTGCCAGTAGTACCCAACAGGGGGCGGCCGGGGAGCTGTTTTTT.

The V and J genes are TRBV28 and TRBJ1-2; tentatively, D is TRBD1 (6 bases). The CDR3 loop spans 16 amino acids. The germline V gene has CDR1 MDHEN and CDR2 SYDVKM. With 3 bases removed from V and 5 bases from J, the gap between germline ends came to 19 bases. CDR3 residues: CASSLGLGGLRYGYTF. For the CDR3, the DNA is TGTGCCAGCAGTTTGGGACTCGGGGGGCTAAGGTATGGCTACACCTTC.

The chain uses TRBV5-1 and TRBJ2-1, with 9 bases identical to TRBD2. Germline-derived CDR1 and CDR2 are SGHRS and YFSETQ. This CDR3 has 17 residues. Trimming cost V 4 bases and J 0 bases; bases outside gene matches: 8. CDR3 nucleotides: TGCGCCAGCAGCCCGGCGACTAGCGGAGCCTCCTACAATGAGCAGTTCTTC. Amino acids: CASSPATSGASYNEQFF.

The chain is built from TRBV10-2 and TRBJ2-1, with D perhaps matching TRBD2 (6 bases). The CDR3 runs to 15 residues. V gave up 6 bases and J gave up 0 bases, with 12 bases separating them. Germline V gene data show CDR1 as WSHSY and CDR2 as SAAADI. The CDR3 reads CASRGTASSYNEQFF. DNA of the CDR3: TGCGCCAGCAGGGGGACTGCGAGCTCCTACAATGAGCAGTTCTTC.

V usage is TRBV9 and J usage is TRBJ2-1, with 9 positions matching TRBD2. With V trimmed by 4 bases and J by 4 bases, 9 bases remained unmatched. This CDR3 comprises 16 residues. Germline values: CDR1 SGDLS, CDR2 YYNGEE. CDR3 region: CASSFPTSGPYNEQFF. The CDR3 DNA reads TGTGCCAGCAGCTTCCCAACTAGCGGGCCTTACAATGAGCAGTTCTTC.

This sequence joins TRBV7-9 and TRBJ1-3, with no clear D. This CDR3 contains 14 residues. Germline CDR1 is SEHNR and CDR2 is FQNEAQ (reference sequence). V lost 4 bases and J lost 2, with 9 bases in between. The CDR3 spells CASSSSGTGNTIYF. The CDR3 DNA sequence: TGTGCCAGCAGCTCCTCGGGGACTGGAAACACCATATATTTT.

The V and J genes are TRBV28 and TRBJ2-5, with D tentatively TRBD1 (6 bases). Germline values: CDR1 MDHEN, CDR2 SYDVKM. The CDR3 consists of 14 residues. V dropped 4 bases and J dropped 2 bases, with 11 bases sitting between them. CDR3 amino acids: CASSSLGTQETQYF. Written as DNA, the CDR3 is TGTGCCAGCAGTTCCTTGGGGACACAAGAGACCCAGTACTTC.

The CDR3 spells CASSQEIQGKNEQFF. In nucleotides, the CDR3 is TGCGCCAGCAGCCAAGAAATCCAGGGTAAGAATGAGCAGTTCTTC. This sequence joins TRBV4-1 and TRBJ2-1; maybe TRBD1 (5 bases). Germline-derived CDR1 and CDR2 are MGHRA and YSYEKL. V lost 0 bases and J 7 bases, leaving 13 bases between the germline ends. The CDR3 extends over 15 amino acids.

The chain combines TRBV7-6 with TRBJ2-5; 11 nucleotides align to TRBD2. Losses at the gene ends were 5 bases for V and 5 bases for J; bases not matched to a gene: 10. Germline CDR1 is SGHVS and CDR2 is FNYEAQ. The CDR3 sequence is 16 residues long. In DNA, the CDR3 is TGTGCCAGCAGCCCCATAGCGGGAGGGCCGAAGGAGACCCAGTACTTC. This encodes CASSPIAGGPKETQYF.

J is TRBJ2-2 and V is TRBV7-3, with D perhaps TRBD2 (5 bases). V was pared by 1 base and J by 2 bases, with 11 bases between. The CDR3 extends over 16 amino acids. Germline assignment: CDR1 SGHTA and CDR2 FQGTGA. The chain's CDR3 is CASSLMASGNTGELFF. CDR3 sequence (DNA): TGTGCCAGCAGCTTAATGGCGAGCGGAAACACCGGGGAGCTGTTTTTT.

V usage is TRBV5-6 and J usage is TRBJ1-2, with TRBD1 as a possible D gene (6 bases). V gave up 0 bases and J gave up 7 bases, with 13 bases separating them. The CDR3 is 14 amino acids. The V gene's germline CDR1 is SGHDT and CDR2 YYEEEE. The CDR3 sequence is CASSLGSRGVGYTF. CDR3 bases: TGTGCCAGCAGCTTGGGATCCAGGGGCGTTGGCTACACCTTC.

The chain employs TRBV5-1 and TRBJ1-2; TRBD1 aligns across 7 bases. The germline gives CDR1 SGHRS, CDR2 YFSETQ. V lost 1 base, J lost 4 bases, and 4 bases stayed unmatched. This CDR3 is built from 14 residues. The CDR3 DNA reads TGCGCCAGCAGCTTGCTCCGGGACAGCTATGGCTACACCTTC. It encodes CASSLLRDSYGYTF.

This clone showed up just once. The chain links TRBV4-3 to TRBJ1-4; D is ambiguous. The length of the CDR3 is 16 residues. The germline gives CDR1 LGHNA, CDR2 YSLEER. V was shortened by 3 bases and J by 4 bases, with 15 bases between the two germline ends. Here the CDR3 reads CASSHLLQEDNEKLFF. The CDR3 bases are TGCGCCAGCAGCCACCTTCTGCAGGAGGATAATGAAAAACTGTTTTTT.

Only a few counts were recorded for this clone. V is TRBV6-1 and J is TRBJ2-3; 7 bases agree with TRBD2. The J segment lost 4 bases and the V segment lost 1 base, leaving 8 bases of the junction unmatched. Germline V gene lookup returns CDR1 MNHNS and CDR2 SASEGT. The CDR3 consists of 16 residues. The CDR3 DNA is TGTGCCAGCAGTGAAGAGGTGGGAGGGTATGCAGATACGCAGTATTTT. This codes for CASSEEVGGYADTQYF.

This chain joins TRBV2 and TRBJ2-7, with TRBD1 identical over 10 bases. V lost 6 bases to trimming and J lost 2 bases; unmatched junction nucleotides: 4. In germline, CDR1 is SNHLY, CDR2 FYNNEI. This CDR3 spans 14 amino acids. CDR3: CASSAGTGAYEQYF. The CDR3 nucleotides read TGTGCCAGCAGCGCCGGGACAGGGGCCTACGAGCAGTACTTC.

In nucleotides, the CDR3 is TGTGCCAGCAGCTTAGCGAGTAATAGGTGGCCGGGGGAGACCCAGTACTTC. It codes for CASSLASNRWPGETQYF. The genes are TRBV7-9 and TRBJ2-5; tentative D call: TRBD2 (5 bases). CDR1 is SEHNR and CDR2 is FQNEAQ in the germline V gene (reference sequence). The CDR3 totals 17 residues. V lost 0 bases to trimming and J lost 5 bases, with 19 bases between them.

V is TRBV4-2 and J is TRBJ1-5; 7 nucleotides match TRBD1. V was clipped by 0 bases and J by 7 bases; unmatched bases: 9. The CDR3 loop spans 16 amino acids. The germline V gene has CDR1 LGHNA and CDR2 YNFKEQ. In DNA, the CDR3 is TGTGCCAGCAGCCAAGAGGCCAGGGGGGATTACCAGCCCCAGCATTTT. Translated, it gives CASSQEARGDYQPQHF.

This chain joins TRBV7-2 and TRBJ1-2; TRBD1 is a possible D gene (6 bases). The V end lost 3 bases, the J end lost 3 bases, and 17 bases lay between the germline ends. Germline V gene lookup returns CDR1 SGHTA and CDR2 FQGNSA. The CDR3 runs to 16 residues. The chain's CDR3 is CASSFHSGQIYYGYTF. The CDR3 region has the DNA TGTGCCAGCAGCTTTCATTCTGGACAGATTTACTATGGCTACACCTTC.

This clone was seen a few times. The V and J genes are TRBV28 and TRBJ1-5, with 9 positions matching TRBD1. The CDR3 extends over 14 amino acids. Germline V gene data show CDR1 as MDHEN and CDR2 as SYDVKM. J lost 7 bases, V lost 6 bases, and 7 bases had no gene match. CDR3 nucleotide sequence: TGTGCCAGCAGCTTCGACAGGGGGACCCAGCCCCAGCATTTT. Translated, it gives CASSFDRGTQPQHF.

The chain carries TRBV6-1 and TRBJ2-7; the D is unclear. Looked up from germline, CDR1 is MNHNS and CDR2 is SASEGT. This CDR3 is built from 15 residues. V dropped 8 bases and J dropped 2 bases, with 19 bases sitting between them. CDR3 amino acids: CASSVAGAAPYEQYF. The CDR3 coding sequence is TGTGCCAGCTCAGTAGCCGGAGCCGCACCCTACGAGCAGTACTTC.

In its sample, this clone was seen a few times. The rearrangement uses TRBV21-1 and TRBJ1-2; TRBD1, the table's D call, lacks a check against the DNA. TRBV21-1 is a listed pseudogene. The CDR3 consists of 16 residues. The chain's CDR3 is CASSKYDSGQSGRYTF. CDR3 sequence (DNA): TGTGCCAGCAGCAAATATGATTCGGGACAGAGCGGGCGCTACACCTTC.

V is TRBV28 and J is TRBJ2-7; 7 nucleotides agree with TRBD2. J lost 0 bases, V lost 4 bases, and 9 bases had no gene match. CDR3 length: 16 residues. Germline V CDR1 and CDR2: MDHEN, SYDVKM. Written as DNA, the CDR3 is TGTGCCAGCAGTTCCCTCAGCGGGGCTACCTCCTACGAGCAGTACTTC. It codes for CASSSLSGATSYEQYF.

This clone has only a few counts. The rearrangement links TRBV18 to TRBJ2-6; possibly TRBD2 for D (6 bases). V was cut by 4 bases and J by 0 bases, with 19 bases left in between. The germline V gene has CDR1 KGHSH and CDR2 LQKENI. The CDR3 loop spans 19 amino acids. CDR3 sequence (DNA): TGTGCCAGCTCACGGAAGGCCGGGACTTCGAACTCTGGGGCCAACGTCCTGACTTTC. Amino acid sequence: CASSRKAGTSNSGANVLTF.